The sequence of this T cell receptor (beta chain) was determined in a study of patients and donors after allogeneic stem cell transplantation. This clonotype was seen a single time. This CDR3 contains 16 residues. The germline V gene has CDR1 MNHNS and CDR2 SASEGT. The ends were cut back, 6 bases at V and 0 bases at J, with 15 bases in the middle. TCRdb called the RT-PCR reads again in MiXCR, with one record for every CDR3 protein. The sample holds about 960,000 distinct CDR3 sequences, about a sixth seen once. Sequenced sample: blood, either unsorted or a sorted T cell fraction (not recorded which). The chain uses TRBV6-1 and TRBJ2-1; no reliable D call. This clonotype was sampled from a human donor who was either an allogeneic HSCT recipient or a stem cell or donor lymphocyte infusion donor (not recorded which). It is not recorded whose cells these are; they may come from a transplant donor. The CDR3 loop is CASRPPRRVSYNEQFF. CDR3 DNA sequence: TGTGCCAGCAGACCCCCCCGAAGGGTCTCCTACAATGAGCAGTTCTTC.